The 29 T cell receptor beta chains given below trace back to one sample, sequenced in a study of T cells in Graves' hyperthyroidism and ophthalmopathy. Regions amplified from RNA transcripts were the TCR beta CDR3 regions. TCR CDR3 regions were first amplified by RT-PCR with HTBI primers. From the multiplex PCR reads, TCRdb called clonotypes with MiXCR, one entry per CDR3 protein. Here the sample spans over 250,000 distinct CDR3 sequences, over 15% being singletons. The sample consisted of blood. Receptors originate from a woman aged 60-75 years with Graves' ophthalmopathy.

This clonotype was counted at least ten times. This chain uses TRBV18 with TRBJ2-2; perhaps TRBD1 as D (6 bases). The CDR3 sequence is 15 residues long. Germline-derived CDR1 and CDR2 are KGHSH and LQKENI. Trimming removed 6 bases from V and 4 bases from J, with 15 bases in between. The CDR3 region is CASSRPGHGTGELFF. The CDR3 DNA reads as TGTGCCAGCTCGCGCCCGGGACACGGCACCGGGGAGCTGTTTTTT.

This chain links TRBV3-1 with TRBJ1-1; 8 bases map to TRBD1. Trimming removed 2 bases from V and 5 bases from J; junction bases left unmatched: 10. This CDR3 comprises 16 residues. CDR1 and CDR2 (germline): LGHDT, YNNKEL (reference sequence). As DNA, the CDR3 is TGTGCCAGCAGCCAAAAATTAACAGGGGGAAGTACTGAAGCTTTCTTT. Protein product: CASSQKLTGGSTEAFF.

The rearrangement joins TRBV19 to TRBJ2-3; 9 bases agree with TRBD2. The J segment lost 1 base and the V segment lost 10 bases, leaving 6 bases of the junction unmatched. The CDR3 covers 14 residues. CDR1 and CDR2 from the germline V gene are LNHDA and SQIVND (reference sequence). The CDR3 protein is CATQREVGTDTQYF. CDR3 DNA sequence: TGTGCCACCCAGCGGGAGGTGGGCACAGATACGCAGTATTTT.

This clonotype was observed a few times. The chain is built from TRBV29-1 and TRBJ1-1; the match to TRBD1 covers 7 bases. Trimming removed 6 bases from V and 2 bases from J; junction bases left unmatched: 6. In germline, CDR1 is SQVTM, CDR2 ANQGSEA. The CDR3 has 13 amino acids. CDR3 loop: CSVRRDSNTEAFF. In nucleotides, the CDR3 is TGCAGCGTCCGGCGGGACAGCAACACTGAAGCTTTCTTT.

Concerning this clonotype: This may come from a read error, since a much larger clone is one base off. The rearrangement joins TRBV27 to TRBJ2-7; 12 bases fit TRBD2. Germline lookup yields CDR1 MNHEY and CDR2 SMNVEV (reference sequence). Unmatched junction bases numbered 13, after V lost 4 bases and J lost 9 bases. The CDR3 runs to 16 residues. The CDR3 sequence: CASSSTVGTSGPRQYF. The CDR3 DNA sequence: TGTGCCAGCAGTTCAACAGTCGGGACTAGCGGGCCTCGGCAGTACTTC.

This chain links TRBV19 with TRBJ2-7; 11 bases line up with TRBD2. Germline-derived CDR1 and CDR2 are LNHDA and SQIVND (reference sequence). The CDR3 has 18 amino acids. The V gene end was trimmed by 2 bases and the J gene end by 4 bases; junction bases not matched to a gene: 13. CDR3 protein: CASSIRASGRTNEYEQYF. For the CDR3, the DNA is TGTGCCAGTAGTATAAGAGCTAGCGGGAGGACTAATGAGTACGAGCAGTACTTC.

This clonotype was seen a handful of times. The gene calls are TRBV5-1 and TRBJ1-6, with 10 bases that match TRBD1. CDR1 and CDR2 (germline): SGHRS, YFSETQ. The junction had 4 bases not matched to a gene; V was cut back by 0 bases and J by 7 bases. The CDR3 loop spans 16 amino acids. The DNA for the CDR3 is TGCGCCAGCAGCTTGGCGACAGGGGGCGGAAATTCACCCCTCCACTTT. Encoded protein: CASSLATGGGNSPLHF.

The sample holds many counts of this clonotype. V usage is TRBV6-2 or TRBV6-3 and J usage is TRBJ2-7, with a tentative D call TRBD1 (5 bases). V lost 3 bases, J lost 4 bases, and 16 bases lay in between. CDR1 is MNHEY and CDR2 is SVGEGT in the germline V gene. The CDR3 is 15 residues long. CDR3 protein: CASSYPVTDTYEQYF. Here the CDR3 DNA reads TGTGCCAGCAGTTATCCTGTGACAGATACTTACGAGCAGTACTTC.

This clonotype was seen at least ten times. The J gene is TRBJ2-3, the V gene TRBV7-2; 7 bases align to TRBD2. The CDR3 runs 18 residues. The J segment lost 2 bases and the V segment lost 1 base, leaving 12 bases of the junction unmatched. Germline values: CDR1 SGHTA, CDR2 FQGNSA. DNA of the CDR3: TGTGCCAGCAGCTTAGAATGGTCGGTAGCGGGCCTCACAGATACGCAGTATTTT. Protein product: CASSLEWSVAGLTDTQYF.

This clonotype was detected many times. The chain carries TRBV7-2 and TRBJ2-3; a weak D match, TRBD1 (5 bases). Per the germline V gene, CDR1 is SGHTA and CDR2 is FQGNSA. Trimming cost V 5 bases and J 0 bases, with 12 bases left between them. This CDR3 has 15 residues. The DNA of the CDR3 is TGTGCCAGCAGCACGACAGCTTCTAGCACAGATACGCAGTATTTT. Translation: CASSTTASSTDTQYF.

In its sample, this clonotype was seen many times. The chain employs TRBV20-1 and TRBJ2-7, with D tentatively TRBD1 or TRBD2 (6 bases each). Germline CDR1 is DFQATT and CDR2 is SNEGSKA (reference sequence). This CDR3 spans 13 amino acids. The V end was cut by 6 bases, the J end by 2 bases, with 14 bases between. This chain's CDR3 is CSAQGRRTYEQYF. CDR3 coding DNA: TGCAGTGCCCAGGGGAGGAGAACCTACGAGCAGTACTTC.

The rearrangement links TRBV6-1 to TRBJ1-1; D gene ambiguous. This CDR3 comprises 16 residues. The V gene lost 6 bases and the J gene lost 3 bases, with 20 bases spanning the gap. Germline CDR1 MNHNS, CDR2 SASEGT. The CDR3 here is CASSAPFSLRDTEAFF. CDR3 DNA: TGTGCCAGCAGCGCACCATTCTCGCTTCGGGACACTGAAGCTTTCTTT.

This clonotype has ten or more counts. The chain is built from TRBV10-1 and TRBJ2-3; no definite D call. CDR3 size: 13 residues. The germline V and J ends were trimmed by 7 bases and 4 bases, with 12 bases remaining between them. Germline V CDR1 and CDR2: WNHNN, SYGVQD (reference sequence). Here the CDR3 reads CASTSPGADTQYF. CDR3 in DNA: TGCGCCAGCACAAGTCCTGGCGCAGATACGCAGTATTTT.

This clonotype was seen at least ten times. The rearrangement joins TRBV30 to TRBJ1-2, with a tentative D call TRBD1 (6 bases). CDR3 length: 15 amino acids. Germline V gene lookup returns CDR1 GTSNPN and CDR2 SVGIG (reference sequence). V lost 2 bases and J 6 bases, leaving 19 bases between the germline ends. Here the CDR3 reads CAWSRSAGAGDGYTF. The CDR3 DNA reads TGTGCCTGGAGTAGGTCCGCGGGGGCGGGGGATGGCTACACCTTC.

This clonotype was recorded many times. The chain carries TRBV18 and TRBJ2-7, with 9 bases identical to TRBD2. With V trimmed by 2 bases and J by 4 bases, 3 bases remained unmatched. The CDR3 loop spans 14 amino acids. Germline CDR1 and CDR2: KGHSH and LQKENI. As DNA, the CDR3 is TGTGCCAGCTCACCAGCGGGAGGGAAATACGAGCAGTACTTC. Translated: CASSPAGGKYEQYF.

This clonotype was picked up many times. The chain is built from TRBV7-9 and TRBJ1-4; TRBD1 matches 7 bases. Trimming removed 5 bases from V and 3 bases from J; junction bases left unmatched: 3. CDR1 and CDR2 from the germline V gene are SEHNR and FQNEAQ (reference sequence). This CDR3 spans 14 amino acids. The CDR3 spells CASSKGQANEKLFF. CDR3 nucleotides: TGTGCCAGCAGCAAAGGACAGGCTAATGAAAAACTGTTTTTT.

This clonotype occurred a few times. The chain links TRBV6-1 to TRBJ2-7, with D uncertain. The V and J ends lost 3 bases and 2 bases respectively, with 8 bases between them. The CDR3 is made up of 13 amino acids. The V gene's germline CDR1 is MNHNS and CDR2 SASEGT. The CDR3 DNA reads TGTGCCAGCAGTGACGGGCATCCCTACGAGCAGTACTTC. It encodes CASSDGHPYEQYF.

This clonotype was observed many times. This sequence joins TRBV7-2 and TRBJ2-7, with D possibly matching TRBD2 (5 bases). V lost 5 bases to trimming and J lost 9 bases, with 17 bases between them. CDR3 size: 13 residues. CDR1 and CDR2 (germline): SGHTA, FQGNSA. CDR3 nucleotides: TGTGCCAGCAGCCCTTTTCGCCGGGATCGGCAGTACTTC. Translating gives CASSPFRRDRQYF. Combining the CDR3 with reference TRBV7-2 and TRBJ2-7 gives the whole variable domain GAGVSQSPSNKVTEKGKDVELRCDPISGHTALYWYRQSLGQGLEFLIYFQGNSAPDKSGLPSDRFSAERTGGSVSTLTIQRTQQEDSAVYLCASSPFRRDRQYFGPGTRLTVT.

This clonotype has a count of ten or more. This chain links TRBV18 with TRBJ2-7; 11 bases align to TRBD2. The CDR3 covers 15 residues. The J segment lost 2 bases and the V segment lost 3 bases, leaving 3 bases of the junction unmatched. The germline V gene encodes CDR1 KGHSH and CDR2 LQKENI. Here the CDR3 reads CASSPGLAGTYEQYF. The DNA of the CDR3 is TGTGCCAGCTCACCTGGACTAGCGGGTACCTACGAGCAGTACTTC.

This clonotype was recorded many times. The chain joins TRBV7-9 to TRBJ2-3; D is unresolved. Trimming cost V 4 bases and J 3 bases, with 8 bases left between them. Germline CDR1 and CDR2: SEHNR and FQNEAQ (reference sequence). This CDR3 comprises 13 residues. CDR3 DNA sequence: TGTGCCAGCAGCTCATCTGGTACAGATACGCAGTATTTT. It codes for CASSSSGTDTQYF.

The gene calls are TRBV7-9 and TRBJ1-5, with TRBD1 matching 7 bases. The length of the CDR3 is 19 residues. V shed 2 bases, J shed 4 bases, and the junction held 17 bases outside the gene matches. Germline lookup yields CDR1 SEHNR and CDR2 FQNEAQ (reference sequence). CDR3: CASSLRKGRQGVQNQPQHF. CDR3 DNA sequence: TGTGCCAGCAGCTTAAGGAAAGGAAGACAGGGCGTACAAAATCAGCCCCAGCATTTT. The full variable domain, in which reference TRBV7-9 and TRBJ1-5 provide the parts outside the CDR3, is DTGVSQNPRHKITKRGQNVTFRCDPISEHNRLYWYRQTLGQGPEFLTYFQNEAQLEKSRLLSDRFSAERPKGSFSTLEIQRTEQGDSAMYLCASSLRKGRQGVQNQPQHFGDGTRLSIL.

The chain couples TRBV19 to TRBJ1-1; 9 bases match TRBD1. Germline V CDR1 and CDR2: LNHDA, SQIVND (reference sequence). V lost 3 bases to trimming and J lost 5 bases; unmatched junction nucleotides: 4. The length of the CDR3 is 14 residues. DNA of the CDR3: TGTGCCAGTAGTATGCACAGGGGGCGGACTGAAGCTTTCTTT. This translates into CASSMHRGRTEAFF. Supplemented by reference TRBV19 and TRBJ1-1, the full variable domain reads DGGITQSPKYLFRKEGQNVTLSCEQNLNHDAMYWYRQDPGQGLRLIYYSQIVNDFQKGDIAEGYSVSREKKESFPLTVTSAQKNPTAFYLCASSMHRGRTEAFFGQGTRLTVV.

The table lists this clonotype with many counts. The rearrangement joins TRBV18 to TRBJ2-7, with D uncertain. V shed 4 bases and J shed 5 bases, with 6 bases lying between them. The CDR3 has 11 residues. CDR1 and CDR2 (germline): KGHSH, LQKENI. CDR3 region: CASSLRNEQYF. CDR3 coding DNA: TGTGCCAGCTCACTCAGGAACGAGCAGTACTTC.

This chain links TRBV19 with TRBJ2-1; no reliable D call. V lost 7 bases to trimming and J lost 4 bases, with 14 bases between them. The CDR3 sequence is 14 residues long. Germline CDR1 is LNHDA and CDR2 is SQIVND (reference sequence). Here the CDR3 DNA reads TGTGCCAGTACCCCCCCCGGCCGGTACAATGAGCAGTTCTTC. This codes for CASTPPGRYNEQFF.

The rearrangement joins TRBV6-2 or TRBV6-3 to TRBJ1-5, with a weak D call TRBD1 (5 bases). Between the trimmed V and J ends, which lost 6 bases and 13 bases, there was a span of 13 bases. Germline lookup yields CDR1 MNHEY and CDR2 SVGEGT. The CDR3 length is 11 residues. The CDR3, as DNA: TGTGCCAGCAGCCTCGGCAGGGAACAGCATTTT. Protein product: CASSLGREQHF.

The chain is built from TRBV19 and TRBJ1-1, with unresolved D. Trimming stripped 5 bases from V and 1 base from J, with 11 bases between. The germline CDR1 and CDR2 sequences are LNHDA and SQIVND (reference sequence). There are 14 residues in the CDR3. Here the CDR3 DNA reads TGTGCCAGTAGTCCCTCTGGTCGGAACACTGAAGCTTTCTTT. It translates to CASSPSGRNTEAFF.

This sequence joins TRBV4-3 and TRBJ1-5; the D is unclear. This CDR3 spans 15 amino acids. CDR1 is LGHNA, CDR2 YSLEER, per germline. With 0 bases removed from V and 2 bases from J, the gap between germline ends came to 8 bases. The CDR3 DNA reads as TGCGCCAGCAGCCAAGATCCGCGGGGCAATCAGCCCCAGCATTTT. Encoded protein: CASSQDPRGNQPQHF.

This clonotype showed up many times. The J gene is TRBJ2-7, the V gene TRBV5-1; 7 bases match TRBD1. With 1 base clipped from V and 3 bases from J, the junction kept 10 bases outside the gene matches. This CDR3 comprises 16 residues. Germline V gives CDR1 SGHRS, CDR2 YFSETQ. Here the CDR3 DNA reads TGCGCCAGCAGCTTGACCGGGACAGCGGACTTCTACGAGCAGTACTTC. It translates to CASSLTGTADFYEQYF.

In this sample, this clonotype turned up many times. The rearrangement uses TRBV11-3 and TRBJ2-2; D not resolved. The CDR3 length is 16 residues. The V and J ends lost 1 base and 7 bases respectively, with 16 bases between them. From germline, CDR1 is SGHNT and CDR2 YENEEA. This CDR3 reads CASSLVGPGTFGELFF. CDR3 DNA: TGTGCCAGCAGCTTAGTAGGACCGGGTACATTCGGGGAGCTGTTTTTT.